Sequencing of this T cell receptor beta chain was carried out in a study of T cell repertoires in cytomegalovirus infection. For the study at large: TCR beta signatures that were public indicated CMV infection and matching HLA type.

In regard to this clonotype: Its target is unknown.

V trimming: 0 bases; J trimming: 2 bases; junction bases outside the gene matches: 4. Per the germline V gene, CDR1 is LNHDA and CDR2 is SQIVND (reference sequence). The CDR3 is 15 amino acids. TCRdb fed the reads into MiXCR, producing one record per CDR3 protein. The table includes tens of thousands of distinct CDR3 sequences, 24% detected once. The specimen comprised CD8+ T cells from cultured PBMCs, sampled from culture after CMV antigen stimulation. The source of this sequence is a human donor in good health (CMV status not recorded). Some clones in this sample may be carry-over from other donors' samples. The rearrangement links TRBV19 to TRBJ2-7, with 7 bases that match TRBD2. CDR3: CASSIDGLAAYEQYF. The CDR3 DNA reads TGTGCCAGTAGTATAGACGGGCTAGCGGCCTACGAGCAGTACTTC. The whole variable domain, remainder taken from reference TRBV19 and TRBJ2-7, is DGGITQSPKYLFRKEGQNVTLSCEQNLNHDAMYWYRQDPGQGLRLIYYSQIVNDFQKGDIAEGYSVSREKKESFPLTVTSAQKNPTAFYLCASSIDGLAAYEQYFGPGTRLTVT.